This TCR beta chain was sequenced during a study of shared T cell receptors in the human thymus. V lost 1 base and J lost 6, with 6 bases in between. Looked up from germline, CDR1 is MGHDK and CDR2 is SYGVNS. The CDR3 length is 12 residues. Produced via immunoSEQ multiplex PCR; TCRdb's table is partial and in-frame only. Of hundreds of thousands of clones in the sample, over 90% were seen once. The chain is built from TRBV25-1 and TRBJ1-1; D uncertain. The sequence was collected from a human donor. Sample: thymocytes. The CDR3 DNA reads TGTGCCAGCAGTGAATCGGTGGCTGAAGCTTTCTTT. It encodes CASSESVAEAFF.